The 6 T cell receptor beta chains presented below share a single source sample, sequenced in a study of shared T cell receptors in the human thymus. Clones were sequenced by immunoSEQ multiplex PCR, and TCRdb holds only the in-frame ones, with some missing. The top ten clones hold 0.0085% to 0.012% of a sample with 500,000 to 750,000 clones, 70% to 90% of them seen once. A further study also used this sample, focusing on human thymus T cells.

The sequenced material came from thymocytes. These receptors were obtained from a boy in the first two years of life with a congenital heart defect.

V is TRBV6-5 and J is TRBJ1-1, with D unresolved. The CDR3 extends over 14 amino acids. The germline CDR1 and CDR2 sequences are MNHEY and SVGAGI. Trimming removed 7 bases at V and 3 bases at J, with 15 bases between. The CDR3 nucleotides read TGTGCCAGCAAACCCACGGAGACCTACACTGAAGCTTTCTTT. Translation gives CASKPTETYTEAFF.

About this clone: Other DNA sequences from this sample encode an identical CDR3 as well. The chain carries TRBV7-9 and TRBJ2-7; 11 nucleotides line up with TRBD2. This CDR3 region has 15 residues. Germline loops: CDR1 SEHNR, CDR2 FQNEAQ (reference sequence). V dropped 5 bases and J dropped 2; count of bases not matched to a gene: 5. CDR3 sequence (DNA): TGTGCCAGCAGCCCCGATAGCGGGAGGGCCTACGAGCAGTACTTC. Amino acids: CASSPDSGRAYEQYF.

This clone was seen a single time. The chain carries TRBV4-2 and TRBJ2-2; D not certain. The CDR3 loop spans 13 amino acids. V gave up 3 bases and J gave up 7 bases, with 9 bases separating them. Germline lookup yields CDR1 LGHNA and CDR2 YNFKEQ. The CDR3 DNA reads TGTGCCAGCAGCCATCTTCCCAGCGGGGAGCTGTTTTTT. This gives the protein CASSHLPSGELFF.

The chain has TRBV2 and TRBJ1-2; TRBD1 matches 7 bases. The CDR3 contains 16 residues. Germline CDR1 reads SNHLY; CDR2 reads FYNNEI. V lost 1 base, J lost 7 bases, and 12 bases stayed unmatched. The CDR3 DNA reads as TGTGCCAGCAGTGAAGAGTACGACAGGGTGCGTTGTGGCTACACCTTC. Its protein product is CASSEEYDRVRCGYTF.

The genes are TRBV6-5 and TRBJ2-1; 8 nucleotides line up with TRBD1. V gave up 5 bases and J gave up 6 bases; unmatched junction bases: 9. Germline assignment: CDR1 MNHEY and CDR2 SVGAGI. There are 15 residues in the CDR3. The CDR3 reads CASSLDRAFSNEQFF. The CDR3 region has the DNA TGTGCCAGCAGTCTGGACAGGGCTTTTAGCAATGAGCAGTTCTTC.

The V gene is TRBV13, the J gene TRBJ2-3; 8 nucleotides match TRBD2. Germline CDR1 is PRHDT and CDR2 is FYEKMQ (reference sequence). This CDR3 contains 21 residues. With 6 bases clipped from V and 3 bases from J, the junction kept 26 bases outside the gene matches. DNA for the CDR3: TGTGCCAGCAGTACCCCCGGCGGCGGGAGGAGCCAGAGGTACCCTACAGATACGCAGTATTTT. As protein: CASSTPGGGRSQRYPTDTQYF.